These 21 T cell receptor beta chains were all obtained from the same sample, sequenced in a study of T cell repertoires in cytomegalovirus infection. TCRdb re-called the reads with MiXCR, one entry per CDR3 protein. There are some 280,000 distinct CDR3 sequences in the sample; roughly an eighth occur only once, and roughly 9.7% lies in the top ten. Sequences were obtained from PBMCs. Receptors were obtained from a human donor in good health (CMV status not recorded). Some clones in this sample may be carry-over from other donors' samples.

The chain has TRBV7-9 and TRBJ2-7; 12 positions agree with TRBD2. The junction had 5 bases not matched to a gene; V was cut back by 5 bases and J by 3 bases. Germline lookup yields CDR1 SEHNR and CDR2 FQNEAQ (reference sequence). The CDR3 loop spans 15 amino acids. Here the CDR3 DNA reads TGTGCCAGCAGCCTCACTAGCGGGGGGCACTACGAGCAGTACTTC. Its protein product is CASSLTSGGHYEQYF.

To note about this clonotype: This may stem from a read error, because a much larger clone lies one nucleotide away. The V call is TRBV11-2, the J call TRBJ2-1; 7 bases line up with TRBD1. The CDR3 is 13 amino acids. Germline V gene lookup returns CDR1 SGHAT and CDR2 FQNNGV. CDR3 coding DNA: TGTGCCAGCAGCTTAGATTCGACGAGGGGGCAGTTGTTC. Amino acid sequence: CASSLDSTRGQLF.

The CDR3 DNA sequence: TGTGCCAGCAGCCCCACGGGGGCCTACGAGCAGTACTTC. It translates to CASSPTGAYEQYF. The V call is TRBV12-3 or TRBV12-4, the J call TRBJ2-7; D perhaps matches TRBD2 (6 bases). The CDR3 has 13 residues. V shed 6 bases and J shed 2 bases, with 11 bases lying between them.

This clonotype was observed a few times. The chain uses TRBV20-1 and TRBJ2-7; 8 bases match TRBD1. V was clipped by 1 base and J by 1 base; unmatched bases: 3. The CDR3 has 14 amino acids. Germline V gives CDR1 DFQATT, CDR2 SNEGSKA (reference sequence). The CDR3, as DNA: TGCAGTGCTAGAGGAGGACAGGGTTCCTACGAGCAGTACTTC. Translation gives CSARGGQGSYEQYF.

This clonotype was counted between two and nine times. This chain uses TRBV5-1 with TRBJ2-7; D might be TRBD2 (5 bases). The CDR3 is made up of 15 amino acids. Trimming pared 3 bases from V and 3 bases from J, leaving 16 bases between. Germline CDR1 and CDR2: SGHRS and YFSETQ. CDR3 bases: TGCGCCAGCAGCTCTCGGGGAAATCTTAACTACGAGCAGTACTTC. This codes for CASSSRGNLNYEQYF.

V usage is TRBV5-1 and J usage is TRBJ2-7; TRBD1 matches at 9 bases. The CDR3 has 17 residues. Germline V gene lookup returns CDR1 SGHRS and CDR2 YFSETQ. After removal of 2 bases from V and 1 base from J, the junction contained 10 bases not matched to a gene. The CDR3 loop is CASSFLPGTGLSYEQYF. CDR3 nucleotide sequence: TGCGCCAGCAGCTTTCTACCCGGGACAGGGCTTTCCTACGAGCAGTACTTC.

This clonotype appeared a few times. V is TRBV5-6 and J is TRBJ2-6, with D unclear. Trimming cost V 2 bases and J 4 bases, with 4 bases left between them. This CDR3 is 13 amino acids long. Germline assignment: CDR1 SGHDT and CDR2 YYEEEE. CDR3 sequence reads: CASSLKGANVLTF. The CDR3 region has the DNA TGTGCCAGCAGCTTAAAAGGGGCCAACGTCCTGACTTTC.

Written as DNA, the CDR3 is TGCAGTGCAAACAGGGAGGGCACTGAAGCTTTCTTT. It translates to CSANREGTEAFF. This rearrangement joins TRBV20-1 to TRBJ1-1; D might be TRBD1 (6 bases). V was shortened by 6 bases and J by 4 bases, with 12 bases between the two germline ends. CDR1 is DFQATT and CDR2 is SNEGSKA in the germline V gene (reference sequence). The CDR3 has 12 amino acids.

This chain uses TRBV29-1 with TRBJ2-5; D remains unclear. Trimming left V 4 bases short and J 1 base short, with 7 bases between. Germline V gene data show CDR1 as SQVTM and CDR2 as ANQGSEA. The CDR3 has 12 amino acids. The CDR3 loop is CSVGTVQETQYF. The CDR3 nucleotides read TGCAGCGTTGGGACGGTCCAAGAGACCCAGTACTTC.

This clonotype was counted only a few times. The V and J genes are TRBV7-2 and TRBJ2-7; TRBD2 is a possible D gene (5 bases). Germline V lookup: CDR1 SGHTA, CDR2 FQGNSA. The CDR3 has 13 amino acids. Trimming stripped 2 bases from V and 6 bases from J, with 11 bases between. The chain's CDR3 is CASSLLRAGEQYF. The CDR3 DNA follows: TGTGCCAGCAGCTTATTACGGGCGGGCGAGCAGTACTTC.

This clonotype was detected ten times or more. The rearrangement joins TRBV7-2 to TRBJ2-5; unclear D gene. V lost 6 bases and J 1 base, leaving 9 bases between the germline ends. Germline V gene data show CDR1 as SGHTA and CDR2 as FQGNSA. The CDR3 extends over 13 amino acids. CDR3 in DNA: TGTGCCAGCAGACCCACAGTCCAAGAGACCCAGTACTTC. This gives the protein CASRPTVQETQYF. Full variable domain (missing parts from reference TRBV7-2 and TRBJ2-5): GAGVSQSPSNKVTEKGKDVELRCDPISGHTALYWYRQSLGQGLEFLIYFQGNSAPDKSGLPSDRFSAERTGGSVSTLTIQRTQQEDSAVYLCASRPTVQETQYFGPGTRLLVL.

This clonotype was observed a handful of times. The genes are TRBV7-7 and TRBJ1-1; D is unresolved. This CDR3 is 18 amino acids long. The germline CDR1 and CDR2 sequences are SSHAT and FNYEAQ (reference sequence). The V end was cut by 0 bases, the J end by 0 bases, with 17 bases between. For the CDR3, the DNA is TGTGCCAGCAGCTTAGCGAAGGGAGGCAGATACATGAACACTGAAGCTTTCTTT. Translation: CASSLAKGGRYMNTEAFF.

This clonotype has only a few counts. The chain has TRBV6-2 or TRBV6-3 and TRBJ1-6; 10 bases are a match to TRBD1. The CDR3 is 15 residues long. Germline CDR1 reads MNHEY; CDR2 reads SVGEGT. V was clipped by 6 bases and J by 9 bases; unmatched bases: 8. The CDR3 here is CASRPPGQGSSPLHF. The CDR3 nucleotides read TGTGCCAGCAGACCGCCGGGACAGGGGTCTTCACCCCTCCACTTT.

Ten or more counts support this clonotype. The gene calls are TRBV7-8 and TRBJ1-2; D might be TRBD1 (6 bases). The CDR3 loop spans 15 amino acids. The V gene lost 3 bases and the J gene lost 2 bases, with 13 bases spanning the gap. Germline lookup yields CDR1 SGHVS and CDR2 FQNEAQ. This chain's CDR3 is CASSLLLTGNYGYTF. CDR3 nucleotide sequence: TGTGCCAGCAGCTTGCTCCTTACAGGGAACTATGGCTACACCTTC.

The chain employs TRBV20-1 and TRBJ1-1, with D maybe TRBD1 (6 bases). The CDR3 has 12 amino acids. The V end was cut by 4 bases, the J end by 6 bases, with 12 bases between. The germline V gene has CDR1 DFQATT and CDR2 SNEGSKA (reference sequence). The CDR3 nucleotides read TGCAGTGCTACAGGGGTAAATGCTGAAGCTTTCTTT. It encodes CSATGVNAEAFF.

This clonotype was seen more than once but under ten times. CDR3 coding DNA: TGTGCCTCCCGGGGCCAAGACCCTAGGTCCTACAATGAGCAGTTCTTC. This encodes CASRGQDPRSYNEQFF. The V call is TRBV28, the J call TRBJ2-1; D may match TRBD1 or TRBD2 (5 bases each). The CDR3 is 16 residues long. Trimming left V 11 bases short and J 1 base short, with 21 bases between. Germline V CDR1 and CDR2: MDHEN, SYDVKM.

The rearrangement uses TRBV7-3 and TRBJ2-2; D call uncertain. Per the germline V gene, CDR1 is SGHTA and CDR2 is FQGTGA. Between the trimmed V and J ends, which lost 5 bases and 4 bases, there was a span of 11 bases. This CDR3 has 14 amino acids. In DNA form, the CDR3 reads TGTGCCAGCAGCCCTATCGTCGGCACCGGGGAGCTGTTTTTT. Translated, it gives CASSPIVGTGELFF.

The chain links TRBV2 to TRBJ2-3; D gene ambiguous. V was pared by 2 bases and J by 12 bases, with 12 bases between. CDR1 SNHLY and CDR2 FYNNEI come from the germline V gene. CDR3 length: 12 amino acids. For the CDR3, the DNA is TGTGCCAGCAGTGAAAGGGCCGCTATTCAGTATTTT. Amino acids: CASSERAAIQYF.

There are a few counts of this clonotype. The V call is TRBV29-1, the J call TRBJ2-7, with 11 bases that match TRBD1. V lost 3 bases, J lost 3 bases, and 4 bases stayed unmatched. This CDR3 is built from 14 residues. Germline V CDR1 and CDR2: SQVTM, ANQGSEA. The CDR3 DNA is TGCAGCGTTGAGGAGGGGACAGGGGGCTACGAGCAGTACTTC. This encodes CSVEEGTGGYEQYF.

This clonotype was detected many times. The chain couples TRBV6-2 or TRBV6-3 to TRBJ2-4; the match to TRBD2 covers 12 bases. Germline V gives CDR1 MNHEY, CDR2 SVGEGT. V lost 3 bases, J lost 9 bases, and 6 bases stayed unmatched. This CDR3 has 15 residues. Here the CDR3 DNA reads TGTGCCAGCAGTTATAGGACTAGCGGGAACCCCATTCAGTACTTC. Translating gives CASSYRTSGNPIQYF.

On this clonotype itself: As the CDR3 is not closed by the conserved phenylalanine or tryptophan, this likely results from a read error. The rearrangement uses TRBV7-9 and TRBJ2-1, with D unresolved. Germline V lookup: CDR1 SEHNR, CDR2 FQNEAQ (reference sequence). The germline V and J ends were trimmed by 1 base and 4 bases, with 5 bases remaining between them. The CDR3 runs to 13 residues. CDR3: CASSLGSYNEQFL. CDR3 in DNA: TGTGCCAGCAGCTTAGGGAGTTACAATGAGCAGTTCCTC.